This TCR beta chain was sequenced in a study of blood T cell repertoires in COVID-19. Study as a whole: Italy, Spain and the United States were the sources of the convalescent and acute COVID-19 samples. Sample material is recorded as cDNA or gDNA derived from T cells, B-cell-depleted T cells, or PBMCs.

In the original workflow: Using reference gene primer amplification, nucleated cell counts were estimated. Only in-frame clones appear in the TCRdb table, and some are missing; sequencing was by immunoSEQ multiplex PCR. V and J calls and clone size follow that table, whereas D and trimming were derived from the DNA. The sample has fewer than 90,000 clones; approximately 90% are singletons. There are 12 residues in the CDR3. V lost 6 bases and J lost 6, with 8 bases in between. The chain has TRBV12-3 or TRBV12-4 and TRBJ2-2; D ambiguous. The receptor's source is a man between 60 and 70 years old with acute or convalescent COVID-19. The sequenced sample consisted of peripheral blood. CDR3 nucleotide sequence: TGTGCCAGCAGGCAATCAGCCGGGGAGCTGTTTTTT. Protein: CASRQSAGELFF.